One sample yielded the 7 T cell receptor beta chains listed below, sequenced in a study of shared clonotypes between healthy human individuals. Data came from immunoSEQ multiplex PCR; TCRdb stores just in-frame clones and leaves some out. The sample has 470,000 or so clones, 65% to 85% seen once. The sample comprised PBMCs. The receptor set was obtained from a woman between 40 and 55 years old in good health. Some clones in this sample may be carry-over from other donors' samples.

The CDR3 nucleotides are TGCGCCAGCAGCTTCTTACAGAATAACTATGGCTACACCTTC. It codes for CASSFLQNNYGYTF. The chain carries TRBV5-1 and TRBJ1-2; D uncertain. Germline-derived CDR1 and CDR2 are SGHRS and YFSETQ. The CDR3 is 14 amino acids. With 2 bases removed from V and 1 base from J, the gap between germline ends came to 9 bases.

The chain links TRBV4-3 to TRBJ1-3; 7 bases are shared with TRBD1. The V gene's germline CDR1 is LGHNA and CDR2 YSLEER. CDR3 length: 16 amino acids. The V gene end was trimmed by 0 bases and the J gene end by 2 bases; junction bases not matched to a gene: 4. The CDR3 coding sequence is TGCGCCAGCAGCCAAGACCCCCAGGGGGCTGGAAACACCATATATTTT. Its translation is CASSQDPQGAGNTIYF.

The chain employs TRBV5-4 and TRBJ2-7; 8 nucleotides agree with TRBD2. Unmatched junction bases numbered 6, after V lost 6 bases and J lost 1 base. CDR1 and CDR2 from the germline V gene are SGHNT and YYREEE (reference sequence). The CDR3 has 14 amino acids. This CDR3 reads CASTQAGDSYEQYF. The CDR3 nucleotides are TGTGCCAGCACCCAAGCGGGAGATTCCTACGAGCAGTACTTC.

The V call is TRBV19, the J call TRBJ2-1; 7 positions match TRBD2. Per germline, CDR1 LNHDA and CDR2 SQIVND (reference sequence). The CDR3 extends over 14 amino acids. Trimming at V came to 7 bases and at J to 7 bases, leaving 10 bases not matched to a gene. CDR3 in amino acids: CASTSGGTWNEQFF. CDR3 DNA: TGTGCCAGTACTAGCGGAGGGACTTGGAATGAGCAGTTCTTC.

This clone was seen just once. The rearrangement links TRBV7-9 to TRBJ1-1; D is unclear. This CDR3 contains 13 residues. CDR1 SEHNR and CDR2 FQNEAQ come from the germline V gene (reference sequence). V was pared by 2 bases and J by 5 bases, with 9 bases between. The CDR3 region is CASSLRVGTEAFF. CDR3 coding DNA: TGTGCCAGCAGCTTAAGGGTAGGGACTGAAGCTTTCTTT.

This clone was seen a few times. The chain links TRBV7-2 to TRBJ1-2; TRBD1 aligns across 7 bases. V was pared by 5 bases and J by 8 bases, with 14 bases of the junction left unmatched. Germline values: CDR1 SGHTA, CDR2 FQGNSA. The CDR3 loop spans 15 amino acids. The DNA for the CDR3 is TGTGCCAGCAGCCGTGGGACAGCCCAATTGGGGGGCTACACCTTC. As protein: CASSRGTAQLGGYTF.

As regards this clone: A far larger clone differs by one base, so this is likely a read error. This CDR3 is also generated by other DNA sequences in the sample. This chain's CDR3 is CASSDCGGTSGSSVEETQYF. CDR3 coding DNA: TGTGCCAGTAGTGACTGTGGTGGGACTAGCGGGAGTTCGGTGGAGGAGACCCAGTACTTC. The chain uses TRBV6-4 and TRBJ2-5; 14 bases line up with TRBD2. The CDR3 totals 20 residues. CDR1 and CDR2 (germline): MRHNA, SNTAGT.